This T cell receptor beta chain originates from a study of cytomegalovirus exposure and HLA in healthy donors. Germline V lookup: CDR1 MRHNA, CDR2 SNTAGT. This CDR3 region has 17 residues. J was trimmed by 5 bases and V by 0 bases; bases with no gene match: 6. Concerning this clone: Its specificity is unknown.

Vbeta (60) and Jbeta (13) primers were used in the PCR. Assay used: immunoSEQ multiplex PCR; TCRdb lists only in-frame clones, some missing. This table has roughly 100,000 clones, 65% to 85% appearing once. Study-wide points: Some V segments, TRBV6-2 and TRBV6-3 among them, were indistinguishable and were therefore excluded. As a later analysis showed, several of the most significant clusters appeared to be linked to common viral pathogens.

This receptor was obtained from a male donor in good health and CMV-seronegative. The chain uses TRBV6-4 and TRBJ2-2, with 10 bases fitting TRBD2. The specimen was PBMCs. The CDR3 reads CASSDSGLAGVTGELFF. CDR3 nucleotide sequence: TGTGCCAGCAGTGACTCAGGTCTAGCGGGAGTAACCGGGGAGCTGTTTTTT.